The 18 T cell receptor beta chains listed next were all sequenced from one sample in a study of shared clonotypes between healthy human individuals. Clones were sequenced by immunoSEQ multiplex PCR, and TCRdb holds only the in-frame ones, with some missing. The data show around 440,000 clones, roughly three quarters seen once. What was sequenced was PBMCs. The origin of the receptors is a woman in her thirties or forties in good health. Some clones in this sample may be carry-over from other donors' samples.

The CDR3 reads CASTLIGAQYF. Written as DNA, the CDR3 is TGTGCCAGCACCCTGATCGGGGCCCAGTACTTC. The V and J genes are TRBV2 and TRBJ2-5; tentatively, D is TRBD2 (5 bases). Looked up from germline, CDR1 is SNHLY and CDR2 is FYNNEI. Trimming removed 7 bases at V and 9 bases at J, with 12 bases between. The CDR3 is 11 residues long. The full variable domain, completed using reference TRBV2 and TRBJ2-5, is EPEVTQTPSHQVTQMGQEVILRCVPISNHLYFYWYRQILGQKVEFLVSFYNNEISEKSEIFDDQFSVERPDGSNFTLKIRSTKLEDSAMYFCASTLIGAQYFGPGTRLLVL.

The chain has TRBV29-1 and TRBJ1-1, with a possible D match to TRBD1 (5 bases). This CDR3 is built from 15 residues. Germline V lookup: CDR1 SQVTM, CDR2 ANQGSEA. The V gene lost 1 base and the J gene lost 1 base, with 13 bases spanning the gap. The CDR3 here is CSVEGGGRANTEAFF. CDR3 nucleotide sequence: TGCAGCGTTGAAGGAGGAGGCAGGGCGAACACTGAAGCTTTCTTT.

This clone was seen only once. The V call is TRBV19, the J call TRBJ2-5; maybe TRBD2 (5 bases). The germline V and J ends were trimmed by 3 bases and 5 bases, with 10 bases remaining between them. The CDR3 runs 13 residues. CDR1 and CDR2 from the germline V gene are LNHDA and SQIVND (reference sequence). The DNA of the CDR3 is TGTGCCAGTAGTATGGGAGTTTGGGAGACCCAGTACTTC. Translated: CASSMGVWETQYF.

This clone has just one count. V and J are TRBV7-2 and TRBJ2-7; D unresolved. The germline gives CDR1 SGHTA, CDR2 FQGNSA. The CDR3 contains 15 residues. The V end lost 5 bases, the J end lost 0 bases, and 14 bases lay between the germline ends. CDR3 sequence reads: CASSPRLGSSYEQYF. Written as DNA, the CDR3 is TGTGCCAGCAGCCCCCGATTGGGCAGCTCCTACGAGCAGTACTTC.

V is TRBV7-3 and J is TRBJ2-7; possibly TRBD1 or TRBD2 for D (5 bases each). CDR1 is SGHTA and CDR2 is FQGTGA in the germline V gene. V was shortened by 3 bases and J by 4 bases, with 19 bases between the two germline ends. CDR3 length equals 16 residues. The CDR3 DNA is TGTGCCAGCAGCTTCTACGGGGACCTTTCGAGGTACGAGCAGTACTTC. Residues: CASSFYGDLSRYEQYF. The full variable domain, with the rest looked up from reference TRBV7-3 and TRBJ2-7, is GAGVSQTPSNKVTEKGKYVELRCDPISGHTALYWYRQSLGQGPEFLIYFQGTGAADDSGLPNDRFFAVRPEGSVSTLKIQRTERGDSAVYLCASSFYGDLSRYEQYFGPGTRLTVT.

This clone was observed many times. The chain employs TRBV29-1 and TRBJ1-3; 8 bases are shared with TRBD1. The germline V gene encodes CDR1 SQVTM and CDR2 ANQGSEA. With V trimmed by 6 bases and J by 7 bases, 2 bases remained unmatched. The CDR3 contains 11 residues. The CDR3 spells CSVGTGNTIYF. The CDR3 nucleotides read TGCAGCGTGGGGACAGGCAACACCATATATTTT.

V gene TRBV11-1 combines with J gene TRBJ2-7; D unclear. Germline V lookup: CDR1 SGHAT, CDR2 FQDESV (reference sequence). The V gene lost 5 bases and the J gene lost 0 bases, with 11 bases spanning the gap. The CDR3 sequence is 14 residues long. CDR3 region: CASSPQRDSYEQYF. The CDR3 nucleotides read TGTGCCAGCAGCCCCCAAAGGGACTCCTACGAGCAGTACTTC.

The chain couples TRBV25-1 to TRBJ1-1; TRBD1 aligns across 9 bases. This CDR3 spans 16 amino acids. Trimming at V came to 1 base and at J to 1 base, leaving 4 bases not matched to a gene. CDR1 is MGHDK and CDR2 is SYGVNS in the germline V gene. Here the CDR3 DNA reads TGTGCCAGCAGTGAATTTGGGGGACAGGGGAACACTGAAGCTTTCTTT. The encoded protein is CASSEFGGQGNTEAFF.

The chain carries TRBV7-9 and TRBJ2-2; no clear D gene. The length of the CDR3 is 13 residues. CDR1 SEHNR and CDR2 FQNEAQ come from the germline V gene (reference sequence). V was cut by 6 bases and J by 6 bases, with 11 bases left in between. In DNA, the CDR3 is TGTGCCAGCAGAAAGGAATATTCCGGGGAGCTGTTTTTT. Translated, it gives CASRKEYSGELFF.

This chain joins TRBV2 and TRBJ1-5; tentative D call: TRBD1 (5 bases). The CDR3 sequence is 13 residues long. Germline CDR1 is SNHLY and CDR2 is FYNNEI. Trimming shortened V by 8 bases and J by 6 bases, and 14 bases separated the two germline ends. DNA for the CDR3: TGTGCCAGCCGCGTCAGGGCGGGTCAGCCCCAGCATTTT. Protein product: CASRVRAGQPQHF.

V usage is TRBV2 and J usage is TRBJ1-2; 7 bases are a match to TRBD1. Germline values: CDR1 SNHLY, CDR2 FYNNEI. The CDR3 has 14 amino acids. J was trimmed by 7 bases and V by 6 bases; bases with no gene match: 11. The CDR3: CASRWDRTSPGYTF. DNA for the CDR3: TGTGCCAGCAGATGGGACAGAACCTCCCCTGGCTACACCTTC.

The rearrangement joins TRBV7-9 to TRBJ1-2; D possibly corresponds to TRBD1 (6 bases). The CDR3 loop spans 13 amino acids. With 0 bases removed from V and 4 bases from J, the gap between germline ends came to 6 bases. Germline V gives CDR1 SEHNR, CDR2 FQNEAQ (reference sequence). The CDR3 loop is CASSLAQGYGYTF. The CDR3 region has the DNA TGTGCCAGCAGCTTAGCACAGGGCTATGGCTACACCTTC.

This clone was picked up many times. Other nucleotide sequences in the sample specify the same CDR3. The J gene is TRBJ1-4, the V gene TRBV15; D may be TRBD1 (5 bases). Trimming removed 1 base from V and 7 bases from J, with 10 bases in between. The CDR3 totals 14 residues. The germline gives CDR1 LNHNV, CDR2 YYDKDF (reference sequence). The CDR3 nucleotides are TGTGCCACCAGCAGAGGAGGGGAGAGTGAAAAACTGTTTTTT. The encoded protein is CATSRGGESEKLFF.

The rearrangement uses TRBV18 and TRBJ1-3; TRBD1 matches at 8 bases. The length of the CDR3 is 15 residues. Germline CDR1 KGHSH, CDR2 LQKENI. V shed 6 bases and J 4 bases; nucleotides not matched to a gene: 8. The CDR3 nucleotides are TGTGCCAGCTCTCCGACAGGGGATCTAGGAAACACCATATATTTT. This encodes CASSPTGDLGNTIYF.

To note about this clone: This CDR3 is also generated by other DNA sequences in the sample. The chain combines TRBV20-1 with TRBJ2-7; D may be TRBD2 (5 bases). The CDR3 spans 11 residues. The V end was cut by 6 bases, the J end by 0 bases, with 6 bases between. CDR1 is DFQATT and CDR2 is SNEGSKA in the germline V gene (reference sequence). CDR3 nucleotides: TGCAGTGCCGCGGGCTCCTACGAGCAGTACTTC. Translation gives CSAAGSYEQYF.

The V gene is TRBV19, the J gene TRBJ2-7, with 7 bases fitting TRBD1. The length of the CDR3 is 16 residues. V trimming: 5 bases; J trimming: 3 bases; junction bases outside the gene matches: 13. Germline CDR1 LNHDA, CDR2 SQIVND (reference sequence). CDR3 nucleotides: TGTGCCAGTAGTTTCTCGACAGGGAGCGAAGGCTACGAGCAGTACTTC. The encoded protein is CASSFSTGSEGYEQYF.

The chain carries TRBV5-1 and TRBJ2-3; TRBD1 is a possible D gene (6 bases). Trimming removed 4 bases from V and 3 bases from J, with 12 bases in between. The length of the CDR3 is 14 residues. Per the germline V gene, CDR1 is SGHRS and CDR2 is YFSETQ. CDR3 amino acids: CASSPPQGTDTQYF. CDR3 sequence (DNA): TGCGCCAGCAGCCCCCCCCAGGGGACAGATACGCAGTATTTT.

The chain links TRBV19 to TRBJ1-5; the D is unclear. Between the trimmed V and J ends, which lost 3 bases and 7 bases, there was a span of 7 bases. There are 12 residues in the CDR3. Germline-derived CDR1 and CDR2 are LNHDA and SQIVND (reference sequence). CDR3 sequence: CASSIARQPQHF. The CDR3 DNA reads as TGTGCCAGTAGTATCGCACGGCAGCCCCAGCATTTT.